This T cell receptor (beta chain) came from a study of T cells in Graves' hyperthyroidism and ophthalmopathy. Worth noting for this clonotype: A much larger clone lies a single base off, so this may be a read error.

TCR beta CDR3 sequences were amplified from RNA transcripts. The TCR CDR3 first-round RT-PCR relied on the HTBI primer set. One entry per CDR3 protein results from TCRdb running MiXCR on the multiplex PCR reads. The data contain about 500,000 distinct CDR3 sequences, approximately 15% of them singletons. The CDR3 contains 15 residues. CDR1 is MDHEN and CDR2 is SYDVKM in the germline V gene. The germline V and J ends were trimmed by 2 bases and 8 bases, with 18 bases remaining between them. Sequenced material: blood. V usage is TRBV28 and J usage is TRBJ1-1; a possible D gene is TRBD1 (6 bases). The source of this sequence is a woman in her late teens or twenties with Graves' hyperthyroidism. The CDR3 is CASSLEGGGFSEAFF. In nucleotides, the CDR3 is TGTGCCAGCAGTTTAGAAGGGGGGGGATTCTCCGAAGCTTTCTTT.